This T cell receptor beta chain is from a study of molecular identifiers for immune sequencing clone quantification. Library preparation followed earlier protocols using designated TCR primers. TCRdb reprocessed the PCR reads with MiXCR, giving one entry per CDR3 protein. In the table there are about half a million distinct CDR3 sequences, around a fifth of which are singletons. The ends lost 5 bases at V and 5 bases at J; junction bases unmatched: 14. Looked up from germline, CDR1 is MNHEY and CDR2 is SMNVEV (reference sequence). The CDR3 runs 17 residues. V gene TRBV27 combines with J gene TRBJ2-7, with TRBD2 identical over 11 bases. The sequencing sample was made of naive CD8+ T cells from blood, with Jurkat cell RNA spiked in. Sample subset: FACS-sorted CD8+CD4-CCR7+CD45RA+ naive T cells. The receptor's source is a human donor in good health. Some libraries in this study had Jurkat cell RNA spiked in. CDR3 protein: CASSPLLAGGPFDEQYF. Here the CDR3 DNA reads TGTGCCAGCAGTCCACTATTAGCGGGAGGGCCTTTCGACGAGCAGTACTTC.